This T cell receptor (beta chain) comes out of a study of control samples from healthy donors and cancer patients. TCRdb's table, derived via immunoSEQ multiplex PCR, lists solely in-frame clones and lacks some. Of over 150,000 clones in the sample, just over 95% were seen once. Germline-derived CDR1 and CDR2 are SGHNT and YYREEE (reference sequence). This CDR3 spans 16 amino acids. The ends were cut back, 0 bases at V and 5 bases at J, with 15 bases in the middle. This TCR derives from a woman younger than 45 in good health. Sequencing input: blood. The chain employs TRBV5-4 and TRBJ2-1; D remains ambiguous. The CDR3, as DNA: TGTGCCAGCAGCTTGGTGGCAGGAGTTGGGGACAATGAGCAGTTCTTC. It translates to CASSLVAGVGDNEQFF.